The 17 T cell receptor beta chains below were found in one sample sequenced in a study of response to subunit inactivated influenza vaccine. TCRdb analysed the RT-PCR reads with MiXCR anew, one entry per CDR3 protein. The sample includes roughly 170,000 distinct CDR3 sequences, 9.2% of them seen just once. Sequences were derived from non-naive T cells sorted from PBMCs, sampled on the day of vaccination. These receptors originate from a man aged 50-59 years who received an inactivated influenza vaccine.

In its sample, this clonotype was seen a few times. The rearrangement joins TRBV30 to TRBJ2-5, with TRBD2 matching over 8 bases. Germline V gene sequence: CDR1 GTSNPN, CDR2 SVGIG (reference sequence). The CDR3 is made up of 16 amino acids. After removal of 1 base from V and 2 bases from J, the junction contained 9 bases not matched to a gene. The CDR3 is CAWSAGLAVSQETQYF. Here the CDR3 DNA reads TGTGCCTGGAGTGCAGGACTAGCTGTTTCGCAAGAGACCCAGTACTTC.

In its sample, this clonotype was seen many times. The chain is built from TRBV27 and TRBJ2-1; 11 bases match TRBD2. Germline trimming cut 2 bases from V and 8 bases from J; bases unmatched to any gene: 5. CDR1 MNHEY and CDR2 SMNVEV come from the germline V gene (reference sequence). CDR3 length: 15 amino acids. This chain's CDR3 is CASSLVTSGTDEQFF. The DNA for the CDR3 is TGTGCCAGCAGTTTAGTGACTAGCGGGACCGATGAGCAGTTCTTC.

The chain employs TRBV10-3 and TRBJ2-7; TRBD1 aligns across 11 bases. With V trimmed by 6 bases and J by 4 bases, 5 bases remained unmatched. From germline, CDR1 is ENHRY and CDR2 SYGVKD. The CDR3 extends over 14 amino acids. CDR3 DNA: TGTGCCATCAGCGACCGGGACAGGGGGTACGAGCAGTACTTC. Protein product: CAISDRDRGYEQYF.

CDR3 sequence (DNA): TGTGCCAGCAGCCGGGCGGGGGGTGCCTACAATGAGCAGTTCTTC. It codes for CASSRAGGAYNEQFF. The chain links TRBV7-9 to TRBJ2-1; the match to TRBD2 covers 8 bases. There are 15 residues in the CDR3. Germline V gene lookup returns CDR1 SEHNR and CDR2 FQNEAQ (reference sequence). The V and J ends lost 5 bases and 2 bases, in that order; junction bases with no gene match: 5.

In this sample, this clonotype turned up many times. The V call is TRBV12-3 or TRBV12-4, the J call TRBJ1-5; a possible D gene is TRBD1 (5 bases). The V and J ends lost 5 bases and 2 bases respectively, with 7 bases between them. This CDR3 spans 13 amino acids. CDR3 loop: CASSPRGNQPQHF. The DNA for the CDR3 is TGTGCCAGCAGTCCCAGGGGCAATCAGCCCCAGCATTTT.

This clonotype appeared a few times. The CDR3 DNA reads TGCAGTGCTAGCGCAGGAGCCTACGAGCAGTACTTC. Its protein is CSASAGAYEQYF. The chain carries TRBV20-1 and TRBJ2-7, with unresolved D. Germline V gives CDR1 DFQATT, CDR2 SNEGSKA (reference sequence). The CDR3 sequence is 12 residues long. Trimming cost V 3 bases and J 2 bases, with 8 bases left between them.

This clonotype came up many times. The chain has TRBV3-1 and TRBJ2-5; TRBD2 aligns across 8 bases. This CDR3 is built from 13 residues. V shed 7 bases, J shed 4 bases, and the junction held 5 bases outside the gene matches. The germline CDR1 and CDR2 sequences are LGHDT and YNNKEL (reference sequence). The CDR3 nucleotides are TGTGCCAGCAAACTAGCGGATGGAGAGACCCAGTACTTC. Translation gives CASKLADGETQYF.

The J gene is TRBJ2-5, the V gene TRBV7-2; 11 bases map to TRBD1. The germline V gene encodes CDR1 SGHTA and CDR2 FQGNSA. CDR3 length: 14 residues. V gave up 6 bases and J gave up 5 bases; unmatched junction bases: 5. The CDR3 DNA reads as TGTGCCAGCAGGGGGACAGGGGGGCGGGAGACCCAGTACTTC. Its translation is CASRGTGGRETQYF. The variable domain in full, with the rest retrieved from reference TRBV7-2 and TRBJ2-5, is GAGVSQSPSNKVTEKGKDVELRCDPISGHTALYWYRQSLGQGLEFLIYFQGNSAPDKSGLPSDRFSAERTGGSVSTLTIQRTQQEDSAVYLCASRGTGGRETQYFGPGTRLLVL.

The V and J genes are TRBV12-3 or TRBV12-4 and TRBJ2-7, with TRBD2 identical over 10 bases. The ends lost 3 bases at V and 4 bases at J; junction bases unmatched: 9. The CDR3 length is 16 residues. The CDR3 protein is CASSLGSGGSGYEQYF. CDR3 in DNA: TGTGCCAGCAGTTTGGGTAGCGGGGGGTCGGGGTACGAGCAGTACTTC.

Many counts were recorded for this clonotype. The CDR3 here is CASSHPDRVGSRTDTQYF. CDR3 in DNA: TGCGCCAGCAGCCACCCTGACAGGGTCGGGTCGCGCACAGATACGCAGTATTTT. The chain recombines TRBV4-1 with TRBJ2-3, with 7 nucleotides matching TRBD1. The CDR3 consists of 18 residues. J lost 1 base, V lost 3 bases, and 13 bases had no gene match. CDR1 is MGHRA, CDR2 YSYEKL, per germline.

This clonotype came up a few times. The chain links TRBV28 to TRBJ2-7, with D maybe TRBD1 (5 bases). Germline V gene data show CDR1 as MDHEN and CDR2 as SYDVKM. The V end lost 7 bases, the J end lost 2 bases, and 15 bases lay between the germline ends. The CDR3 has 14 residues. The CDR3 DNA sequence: TGTGCCAGCAAAACTCAGGGAATGACCTACGAGCAGTACTTC. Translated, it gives CASKTQGMTYEQYF.

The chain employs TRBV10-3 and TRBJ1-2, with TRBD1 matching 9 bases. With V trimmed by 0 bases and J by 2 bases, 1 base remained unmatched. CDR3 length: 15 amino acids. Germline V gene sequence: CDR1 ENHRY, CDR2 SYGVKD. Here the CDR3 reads CAISESTGGNYGYTF. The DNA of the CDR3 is TGTGCCATCAGTGAGTCGACAGGGGGAAACTATGGCTACACCTTC.

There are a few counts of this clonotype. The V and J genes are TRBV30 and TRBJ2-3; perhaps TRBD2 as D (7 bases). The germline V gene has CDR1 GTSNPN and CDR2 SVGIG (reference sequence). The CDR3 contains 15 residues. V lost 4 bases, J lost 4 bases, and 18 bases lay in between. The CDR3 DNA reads TGTGCCTGGAAGCTGCCGGGGGGCCATCCAGATACGCAGTATTTT. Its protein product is CAWKLPGGHPDTQYF.

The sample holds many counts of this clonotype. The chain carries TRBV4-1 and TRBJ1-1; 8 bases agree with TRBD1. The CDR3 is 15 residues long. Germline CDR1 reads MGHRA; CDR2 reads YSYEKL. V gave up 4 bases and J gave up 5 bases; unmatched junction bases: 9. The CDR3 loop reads CASSPGMDRETEAFF. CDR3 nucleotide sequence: TGCGCCAGCAGCCCCGGAATGGACAGGGAAACTGAAGCTTTCTTT.

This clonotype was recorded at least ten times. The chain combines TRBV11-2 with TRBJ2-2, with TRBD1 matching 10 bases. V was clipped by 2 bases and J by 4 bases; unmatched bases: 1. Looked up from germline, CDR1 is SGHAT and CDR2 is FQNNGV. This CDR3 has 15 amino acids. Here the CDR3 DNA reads TGTGCCAGCAGCTTAAGGACAGGGGGCACCGGGGAGCTGTTTTTT. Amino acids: CASSLRTGGTGELFF.

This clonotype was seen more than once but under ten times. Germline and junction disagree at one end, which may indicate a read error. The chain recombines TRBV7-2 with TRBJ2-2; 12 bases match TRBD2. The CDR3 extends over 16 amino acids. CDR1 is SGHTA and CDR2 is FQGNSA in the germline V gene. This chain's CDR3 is CASSLAGGPGTGELFF. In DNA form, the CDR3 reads TGTGCCAGCAGCCTAGCGGGGGGGCCGGGCACCGGGGAGCTGTTTTTT.

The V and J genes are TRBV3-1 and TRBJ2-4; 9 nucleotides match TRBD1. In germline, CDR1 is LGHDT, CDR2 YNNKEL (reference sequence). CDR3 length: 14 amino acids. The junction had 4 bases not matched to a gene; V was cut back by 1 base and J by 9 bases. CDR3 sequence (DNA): TGTGCCAGCAGCCAAGGGGGACAGGGCGGCATTCAGTACTTC. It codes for CASSQGGQGGIQYF.